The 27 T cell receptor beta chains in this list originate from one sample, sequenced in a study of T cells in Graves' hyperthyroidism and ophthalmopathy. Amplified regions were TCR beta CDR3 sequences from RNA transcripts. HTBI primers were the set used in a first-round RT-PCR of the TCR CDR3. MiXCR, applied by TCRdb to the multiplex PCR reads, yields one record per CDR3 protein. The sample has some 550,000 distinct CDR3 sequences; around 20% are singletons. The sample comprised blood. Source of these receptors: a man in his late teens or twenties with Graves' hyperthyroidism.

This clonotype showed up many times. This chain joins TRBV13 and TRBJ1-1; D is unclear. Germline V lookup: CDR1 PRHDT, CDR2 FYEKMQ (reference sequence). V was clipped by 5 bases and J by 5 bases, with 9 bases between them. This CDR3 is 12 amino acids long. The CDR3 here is CASSHPRTEAFF. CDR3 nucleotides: TGTGCCAGCAGCCATCCTCGGACTGAAGCTTTCTTT.

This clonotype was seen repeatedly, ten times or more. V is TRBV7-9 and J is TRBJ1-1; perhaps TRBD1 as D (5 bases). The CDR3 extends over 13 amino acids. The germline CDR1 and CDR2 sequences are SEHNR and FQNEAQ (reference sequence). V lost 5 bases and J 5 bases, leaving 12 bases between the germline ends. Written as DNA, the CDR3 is TGTGCCAGCAGCCGACCAGGGCATACTGAAGCTTTCTTT. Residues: CASSRPGHTEAFF.

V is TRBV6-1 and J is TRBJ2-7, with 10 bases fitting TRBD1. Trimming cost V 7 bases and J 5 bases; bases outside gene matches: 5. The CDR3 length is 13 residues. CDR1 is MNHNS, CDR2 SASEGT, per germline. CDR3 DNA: TGTGCCAGCAAAAGGGACAGGGGACACGAGCAGTACTTC. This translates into CASKRDRGHEQYF.

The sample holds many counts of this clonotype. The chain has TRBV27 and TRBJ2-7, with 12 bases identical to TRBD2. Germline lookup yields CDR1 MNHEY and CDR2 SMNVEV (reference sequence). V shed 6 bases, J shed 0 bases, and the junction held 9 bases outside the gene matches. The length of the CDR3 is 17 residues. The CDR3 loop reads CASRVTSGGPFSYEQYF. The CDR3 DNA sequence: TGTGCCAGCAGAGTGACTAGCGGGGGACCCTTCTCCTACGAGCAGTACTTC.

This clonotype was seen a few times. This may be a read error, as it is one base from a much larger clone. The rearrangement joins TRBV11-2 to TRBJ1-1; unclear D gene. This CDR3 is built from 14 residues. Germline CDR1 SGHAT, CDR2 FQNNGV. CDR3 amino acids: CASSSTGRNTEACF. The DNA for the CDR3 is TGTGCCAGCAGTTCCACTGGGAGGAACACTGAAGCTTGCTTT.

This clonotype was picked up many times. In DNA, the CDR3 is TGTGCCAGCAGTGAATGGGTCACCTCTGGAAACACCATATATTTT. Translating it yields CASSEWVTSGNTIYF. V gene TRBV6-1 combines with J gene TRBJ1-3; D remains ambiguous. The CDR3 sequence is 15 residues long. Trimming removed 2 bases from V and 0 bases from J, with 8 bases in between. Germline loops: CDR1 MNHNS, CDR2 SASEGT.

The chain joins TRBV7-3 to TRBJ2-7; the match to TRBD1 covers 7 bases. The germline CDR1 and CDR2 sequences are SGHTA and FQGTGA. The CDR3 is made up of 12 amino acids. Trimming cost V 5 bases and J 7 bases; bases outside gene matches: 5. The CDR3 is CASSETGNEQYF. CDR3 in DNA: TGTGCCAGCAGCGAGACAGGGAATGAGCAGTACTTC.

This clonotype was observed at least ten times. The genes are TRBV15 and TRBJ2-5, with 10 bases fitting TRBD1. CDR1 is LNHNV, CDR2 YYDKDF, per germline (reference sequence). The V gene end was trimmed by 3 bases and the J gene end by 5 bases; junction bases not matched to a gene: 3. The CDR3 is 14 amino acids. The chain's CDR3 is CATSSDRGLETQYF. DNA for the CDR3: TGTGCCACCAGCAGCGACAGGGGGCTGGAGACCCAGTACTTC.

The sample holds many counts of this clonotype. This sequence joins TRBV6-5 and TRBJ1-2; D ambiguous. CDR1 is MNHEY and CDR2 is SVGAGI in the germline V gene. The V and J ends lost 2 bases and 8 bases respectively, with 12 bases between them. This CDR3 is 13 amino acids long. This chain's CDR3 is CASSYRPRVGYTF. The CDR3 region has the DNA TGTGCCAGCAGTTACAGGCCCCGGGTGGGCTACACCTTC.

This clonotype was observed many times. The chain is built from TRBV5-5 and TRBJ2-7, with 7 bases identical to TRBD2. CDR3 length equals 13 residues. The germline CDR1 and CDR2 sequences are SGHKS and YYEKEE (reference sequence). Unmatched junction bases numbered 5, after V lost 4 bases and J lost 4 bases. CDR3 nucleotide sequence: TGTGCCAGCAGCCCGACTAGCAGGTACGAGCAGTACTTC. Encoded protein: CASSPTSRYEQYF.

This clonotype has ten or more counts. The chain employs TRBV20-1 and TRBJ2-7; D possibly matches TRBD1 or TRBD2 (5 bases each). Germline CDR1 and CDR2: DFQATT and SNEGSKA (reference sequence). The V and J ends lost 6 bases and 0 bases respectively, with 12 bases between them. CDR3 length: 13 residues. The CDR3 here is CSATGRISYEQYF. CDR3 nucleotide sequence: TGCAGTGCAACGGGACGGATCTCCTACGAGCAGTACTTC.

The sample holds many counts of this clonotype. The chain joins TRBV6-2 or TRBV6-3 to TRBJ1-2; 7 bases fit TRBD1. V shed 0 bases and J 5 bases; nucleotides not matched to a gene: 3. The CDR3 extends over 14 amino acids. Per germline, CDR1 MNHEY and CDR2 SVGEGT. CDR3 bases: TGTGCCAGCAGTTACTCAGGGACAGATTATGGCTACACCTTC. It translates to CASSYSGTDYGYTF.

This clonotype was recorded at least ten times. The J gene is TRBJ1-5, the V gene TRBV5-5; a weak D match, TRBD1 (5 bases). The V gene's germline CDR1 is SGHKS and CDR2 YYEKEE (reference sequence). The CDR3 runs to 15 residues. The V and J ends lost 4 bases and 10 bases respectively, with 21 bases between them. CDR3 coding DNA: TGTGCCAGCAGCATGAACCGGGACCGGTTGAGCCCCCAGCATTTT. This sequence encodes CASSMNRDRLSPQHF.

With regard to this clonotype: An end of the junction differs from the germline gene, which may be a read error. The CDR3, as DNA: TGTGCCATCAGAGATTCTGTGAACACTGAAGCTTGCTTT. Amino acids: CAIRDSVNTEACF. The chain combines TRBV10-3 with TRBJ1-1; D ambiguous. The CDR3 runs to 13 residues. From germline, CDR1 is ENHRY and CDR2 SYGVKD.

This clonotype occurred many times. As DNA, the CDR3 is TGTGCCAGCAGTGAGGGGCTTCGGTATGGCTACACCTTC. It encodes CASSEGLRYGYTF. The rearrangement links TRBV2 to TRBJ1-2; TRBD1 might be the D (5 bases). The germline gives CDR1 SNHLY, CDR2 FYNNEI. Trimming shortened V by 3 bases and J by 5 bases, and 10 bases separated the two germline ends. The CDR3 sequence is 13 residues long.

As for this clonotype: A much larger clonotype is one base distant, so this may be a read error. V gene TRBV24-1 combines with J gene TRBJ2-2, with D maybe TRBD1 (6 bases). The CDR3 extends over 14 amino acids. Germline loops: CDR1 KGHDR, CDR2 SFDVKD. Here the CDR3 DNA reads TGTGCCACAGCCGGGACACCGAACACCGGGGAGCTGTGTTTT. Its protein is CATAGTPNTGELCF.

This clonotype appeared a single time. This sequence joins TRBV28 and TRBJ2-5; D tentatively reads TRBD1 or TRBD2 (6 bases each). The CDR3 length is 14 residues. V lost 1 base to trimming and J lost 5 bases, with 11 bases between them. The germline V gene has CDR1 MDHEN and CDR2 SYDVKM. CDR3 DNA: TGTGCCAGCAGTTTATTTGGGGGGCGGGAGACCCAGTACTTC. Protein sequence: CASSLFGGRETQYF. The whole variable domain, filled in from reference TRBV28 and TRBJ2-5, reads DVKVTQSSRYLVKRTGEKVFLECVQDMDHENMFWYRQDPGLGLRLIYFSYDVKMKEKGDIPEGYSVSREKKERFSLILESASTNQTSMYLCASSLFGGRETQYFGPGTRLLVL.

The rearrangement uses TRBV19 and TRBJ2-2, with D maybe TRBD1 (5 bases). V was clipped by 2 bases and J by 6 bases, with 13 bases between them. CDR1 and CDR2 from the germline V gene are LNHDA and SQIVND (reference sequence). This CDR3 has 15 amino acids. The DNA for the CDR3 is TGTGCCAGTAGTATAAAAGACAGTCCGGCCGGGGAGCTGTTTTTT. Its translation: CASSIKDSPAGELFF.

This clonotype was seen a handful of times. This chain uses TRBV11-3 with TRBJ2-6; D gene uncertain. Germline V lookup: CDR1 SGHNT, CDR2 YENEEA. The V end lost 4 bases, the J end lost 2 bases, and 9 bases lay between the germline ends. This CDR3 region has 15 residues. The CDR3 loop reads CASSSSHTGANVLTF. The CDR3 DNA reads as TGTGCCAGCAGCTCATCCCATACTGGGGCCAACGTCCTGACTTTC.

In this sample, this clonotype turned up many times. CDR3 loop: CAWSDTVYEQYF. The DNA of the CDR3 is TGTGCCTGGAGTGATACTGTCTACGAGCAGTACTTC. The chain recombines TRBV30 with TRBJ2-7; D unresolved. CDR1 is GTSNPN and CDR2 is SVGIG in the germline V gene (reference sequence). The CDR3 runs 12 residues. V was cut by 1 base and J by 3 bases, with 7 bases left in between. The whole variable domain, filled in from reference TRBV30 and TRBJ2-7, reads SQTIHQWPATLVQPVGSPLSLECTVEGTSNPNLYWYRQAAGRGLQLLFYSVGIGQISSEVPQNLSASRPQDRQFILSSKKLLLSDSGFYLCAWSDTVYEQYFGPGTRLTVT.

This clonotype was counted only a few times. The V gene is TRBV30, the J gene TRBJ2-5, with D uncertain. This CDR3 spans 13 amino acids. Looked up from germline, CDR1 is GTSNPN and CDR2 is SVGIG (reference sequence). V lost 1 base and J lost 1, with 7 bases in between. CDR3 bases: TGTGCCTGGAGTGAGGGCGGCCAAGAGACCCAGTACTTC. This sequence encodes CAWSEGGQETQYF. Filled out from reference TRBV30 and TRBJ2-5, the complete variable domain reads SQTIHQWPATLVQPVGSPLSLECTVEGTSNPNLYWYRQAAGRGLQLLFYSVGIGQISSEVPQNLSASRPQDRQFILSSKKLLLSDSGFYLCAWSEGGQETQYFGPGTRLLVL.

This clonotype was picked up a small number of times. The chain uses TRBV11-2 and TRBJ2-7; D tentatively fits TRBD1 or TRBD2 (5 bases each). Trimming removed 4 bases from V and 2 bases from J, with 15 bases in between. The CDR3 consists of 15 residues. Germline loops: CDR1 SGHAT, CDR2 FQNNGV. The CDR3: CASSSGTYEAYEQYF. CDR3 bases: TGTGCCAGCAGCTCGGGGACCTATGAAGCCTACGAGCAGTACTTC.

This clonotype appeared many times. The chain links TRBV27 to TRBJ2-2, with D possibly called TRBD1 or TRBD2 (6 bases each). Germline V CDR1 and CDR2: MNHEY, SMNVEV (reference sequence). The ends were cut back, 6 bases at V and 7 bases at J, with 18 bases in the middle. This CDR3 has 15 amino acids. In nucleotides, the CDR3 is TGTGCCAGCAGCGTAGGGGGGACGGTAAACGGGGAGCTGTTTTTT. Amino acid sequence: CASSVGGTVNGELFF.

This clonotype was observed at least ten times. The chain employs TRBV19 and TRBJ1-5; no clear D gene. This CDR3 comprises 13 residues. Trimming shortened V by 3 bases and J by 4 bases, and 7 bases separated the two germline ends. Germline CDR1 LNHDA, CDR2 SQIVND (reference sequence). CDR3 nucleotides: TGTGCCAGTAGTATGGGATTGAATCAGCCCCAGCATTTT. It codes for CASSMGLNQPQHF.

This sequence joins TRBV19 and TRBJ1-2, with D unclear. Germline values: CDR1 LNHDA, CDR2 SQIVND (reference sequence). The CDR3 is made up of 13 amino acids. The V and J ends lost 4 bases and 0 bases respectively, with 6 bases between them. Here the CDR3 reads CASSTGPNYGYTF. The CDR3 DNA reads TGTGCCAGTAGTACGGGTCCTAACTATGGCTACACCTTC.

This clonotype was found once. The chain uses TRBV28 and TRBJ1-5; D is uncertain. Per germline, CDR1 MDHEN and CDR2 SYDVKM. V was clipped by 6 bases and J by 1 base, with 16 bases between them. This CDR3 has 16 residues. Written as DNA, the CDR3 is TGTGCCAGCAGAATGGGAAAGGTCAGAAGCAATCAGCCCCAGCATTTT. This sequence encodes CASRMGKVRSNQPQHF.

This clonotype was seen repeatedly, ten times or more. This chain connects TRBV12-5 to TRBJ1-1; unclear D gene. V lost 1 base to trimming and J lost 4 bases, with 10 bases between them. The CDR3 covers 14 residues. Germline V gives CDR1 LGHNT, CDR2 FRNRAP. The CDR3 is CASGLAGESTEAFF. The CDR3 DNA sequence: TGTGCTAGTGGTTTGGCGGGCGAGAGCACTGAAGCTTTCTTT.